The 21 T cell receptor beta chains listed next were all sequenced from one sample in a study of molecular identifiers for immune sequencing clone quantification. TCRdb itself ran the PCR reads through MiXCR, one entry per CDR3 protein. In the table there are nearly 8,500 distinct CDR3 sequences, about 32% of which are singletons. The sample consisted of naive CD8+ T cells from blood, with Jurkat cell RNA spiked in. The subset here: FACS-sorted CD8+CD4-CCR7+CD45RA+ naive T cells. Source of these receptors: a human donor in good health. Some libraries in this study had Jurkat cell RNA spiked in.

Remarks on this clonotype: A much larger clone differs from this one at a single base, so this may be a read error. The gene calls are TRBV12-3 or TRBV12-4 and TRBJ2-1; 14 nucleotides line up with TRBD2. This CDR3 region has 13 residues. V lost 11 bases and J lost 7; bases outside the gene matches: 4. The CDR3 spells CAGGTSGSNEQFF. CDR3 nucleotide sequence: TGTGCCGGCGGGACTAGCGGGAGTAATGAGCAGTTCTTC.

The chain links TRBV16 to TRBJ1-5; D ambiguous. From germline, CDR1 is KGHSY and CDR2 FQNENV. CDR3 size: 15 residues. Trimming shortened V by 4 bases and J by 0 bases, and 10 bases separated the two germline ends. The CDR3 region is CASSLTVNSNQPQHF. The CDR3 nucleotides are TGTGCCAGCAGCCTAACAGTGAATAGCAATCAGCCCCAGCATTTT.

Regarding this clonotype: The final CDR3 position lacks the conserved phenylalanine or tryptophan, pointing to a likely read error. The chain joins TRBV11-2 to TRBJ2-3; D ambiguous. The germline CDR1 and CDR2 sequences are SGHAT and FQNNGV. The CDR3 totals 15 residues. With 1 base removed from V and 2 bases from J, the gap between germline ends came to 10 bases. The DNA of the CDR3 is TGTGCCAGCAGCTTAGCGGGCCGGCCCACAGATACGCAGTATATT. This gives the protein CASSLAGRPTDTQYI.

The chain is built from TRBV6-2 or TRBV6-3 and TRBJ2-3; 9 positions match TRBD1. Losses at the gene ends were 0 bases for V and 3 bases for J; bases not matched to a gene: 4. This CDR3 has 16 amino acids. Germline CDR1 reads MNHEY; CDR2 reads SVGEGT. This CDR3 is CASSYSVGTGTDTQYF. The CDR3 coding sequence is TGTGCCAGCAGTTACTCCGTCGGGACAGGGACAGATACGCAGTATTTT.

The rearrangement uses TRBV15 and TRBJ2-3; D is perhaps TRBD2 (6 bases). The V gene lost 8 bases and the J gene lost 1 base, with 19 bases spanning the gap. This CDR3 comprises 16 residues. The germline CDR1 and CDR2 sequences are LNHNV and YYDKDF (reference sequence). CDR3 sequence: CATSGTLPFRTDTQYF. For the CDR3, the DNA is TGTGCCACCTCGGGGACTCTCCCATTTCGCACAGATACGCAGTATTTT.

This clonotype was seen only a few times. The chain has TRBV7-8 and TRBJ1-1, with D uncertain. There are 14 residues in the CDR3. Trimming cost V 1 base and J 7 bases, with 13 bases left between them. Germline CDR1 reads SGHVS; CDR2 reads FQNEAQ. The CDR3, as DNA: TGTGCCAGCAGCTTAGAGGTGGGCCCTTTTGAAGCTTTCTTT. As protein: CASSLEVGPFEAFF.

Remarks on this clonotype: A read error may account for a junction end that differs from germline. The V gene is TRBV5-4, the J gene TRBJ2-2; 9 bases are a match to TRBD1. Germline V lookup: CDR1 SGHNT, CDR2 YYREEE (reference sequence). This CDR3 is built from 17 residues. The CDR3 is CASGGAPGQGHTGKLFF. In DNA form, the CDR3 reads TGTGCCAGCGGCGGTGCCCCGGGACAGGGCCACACCGGGAAGCTGTTTTTT.

The chain joins TRBV7-9 to TRBJ2-7; D ambiguous. Trimming cost V 3 bases and J 1 base, with 13 bases left between them. This CDR3 comprises 15 residues. CDR1 and CDR2 (germline): SEHNR, FQNEAQ (reference sequence). CDR3 residues: CASSLATDASYEQYF. The CDR3 DNA reads TGTGCCAGCAGCTTGGCTACGGACGCTTCCTACGAGCAGTACTTC.

This clonotype has more than one count but fewer than ten. The chain recombines TRBV21-1 with TRBJ2-5. TRBV21-1 is labeled a pseudogene. CDR3 length: 14 residues. The CDR3 sequence is CASSKKAIEETQYF. As DNA, the CDR3 is TGTGCCAGCAGCAAAAAAGCCATCGAAGAGACCCAGTACTTC.

The CDR3 coding sequence is TGTGCCAGCAGCTTCTCTATTCTAGCGGGAGGCACGGGCACAGATACGCAGTATTTT. Residues: CASSFSILAGGTGTDTQYF. This chain connects TRBV7-9 to TRBJ2-3, with 11 bases identical to TRBD2. With V trimmed by 3 bases and J by 1 base, 12 bases remained unmatched. Looked up from germline, CDR1 is SEHNR and CDR2 is FQNEAQ (reference sequence). The CDR3 contains 19 residues.

In this sample, this clonotype is medium-sized. The gene calls are TRBV29-1 and TRBJ2-3; 7 bases are shared with TRBD1. The CDR3 spans 12 residues. Germline V CDR1 and CDR2: SQVTM, ANQGSEA. J gave up 14 bases and V 5 bases, and 13 bases lay outside the gene matches. The CDR3 bases are TGCAGCGTTCGTCAGGGGGACCCCCAACCGTATTTT. Its translation is CSVRQGDPQPYF.

This clonotype was picked up a small number of times. The CDR3 loop reads CSAREPSGRLDTQYF. CDR3 DNA: TGCAGTGCTAGAGAGCCTAGCGGGAGGTTAGATACGCAGTATTTT. The chain joins TRBV20-1 to TRBJ2-3, with TRBD2 matching over 11 bases. Germline values: CDR1 DFQATT, CDR2 SNEGSKA (reference sequence). This CDR3 has 15 residues. The V gene end was trimmed by 0 bases and the J gene end by 5 bases; junction bases not matched to a gene: 4.

This clonotype was seen only a few times. J is TRBJ1-2 and V is TRBV28; no firm D call. Germline CDR1 and CDR2: MDHEN and SYDVKM. Trimming took 4 bases from V and 4 from J, leaving 16 bases between them. This CDR3 contains 15 residues. Written as DNA, the CDR3 is TGTGCCAGCAGTTCCCGAATCTACGTTAGCTATGGCTACACCTTC. It codes for CASSSRIYVSYGYTF.

As for this clonotype: A read error may explain this, as a much larger clone is one base away. This rearrangement joins TRBV29-1 to TRBJ2-2, with no clear D. V was pared by 7 bases and J by 1 base, with 10 bases between. CDR1 is SQVTM, CDR2 ANQGSEA, per germline. The CDR3 covers 13 residues. CDR3 bases: TGCAGCGACGCTTCTTTGAACACCGGGGAGCTGTTTTTT. It codes for CSDASLNTGELFF.

The chain uses TRBV7-6 and TRBJ2-6; D ambiguous. V was clipped by 8 bases and J by 0 bases, with 5 bases between them. The CDR3 covers 13 residues. Germline V gene sequence: CDR1 SGHVS, CDR2 FNYEAQ. The CDR3 bases are TGTGCCAGCGGCGCCTCTGGGGCCAACGTCCTGACTTTC. It codes for CASGASGANVLTF.

This chain links TRBV10-3 with TRBJ2-7, with 7 bases lining up with TRBD2. The CDR3 length is 13 residues. Germline V CDR1 and CDR2: ENHRY, SYGVKD. With V trimmed by 2 bases and J by 7 bases, 5 bases remained unmatched. The CDR3 is CAISESPGREQYF. The CDR3 DNA is TGTGCCATCAGTGAGAGTCCCGGGAGGGAGCAGTACTTC.

Only a few counts were recorded for this clonotype. The J gene is TRBJ2-7, the V gene TRBV28; tentatively, D is TRBD1 (5 bases). Germline V gene data show CDR1 as MDHEN and CDR2 as SYDVKM. The V end lost 10 bases, the J end lost 2 bases, and 6 bases lay between the germline ends. This CDR3 is 10 amino acids long. The CDR3 DNA reads TGTGCCACAGGGACCTACGAGCAGTACTTC. It yields the protein CATGTYEQYF.

This clonotype was detected once. The conserved phenylalanine or tryptophan is not found at the CDR3 terminus, so this likely reflects a read error. This rearrangement joins TRBV12-3 or TRBV12-4 to TRBJ2-5; 7 bases agree with TRBD1. The CDR3 length is 14 residues. CDR3 residues: CASSRGQNQDTQYY. The CDR3 bases are TGTGCCAGCAGCCGGGGACAGAACCAAGACACCCAGTACTAT.

Note on this clonotype: One end of the junction fails to match germline, which may point to a read error. The rearrangement uses TRBV4-3 and TRBJ2-7; no reliable D call. The germline V gene encodes CDR1 LGHNA and CDR2 YSLEER. The CDR3 is 15 residues long. In nucleotides, the CDR3 is TGCGCCAGCAACCAAGTTGAGAGCGTCTACTACGAGCAGTACTTC. Translation: CASNQVESVYYEQYF.

The chain couples TRBV7-6 to TRBJ2-7, with D perhaps TRBD2 (7 bases). This CDR3 is built from 14 residues. Trimming pared 0 bases from V and 5 bases from J, leaving 11 bases between. Germline V gene lookup returns CDR1 SGHVS and CDR2 FNYEAQ. CDR3 nucleotide sequence: TGTGCCAGCAGCTTAGCCTCGGGGGGCGACGAGCAGTACTTC. As protein: CASSLASGGDEQYF.

The chain uses TRBV4-2 and TRBJ2-3; possibly TRBD1 for D (5 bases). Trimming left V 8 bases short and J 2 bases short, with 11 bases between. The CDR3 is 13 amino acids. The germline V gene encodes CDR1 LGHNA and CDR2 YNFKEQ. This CDR3 reads CASQAGFTDTQYF. CDR3 DNA sequence: TGTGCCAGCCAGGCAGGGTTCACAGATACGCAGTATTTT.